This T cell receptor beta chain stems from a study of T cells in Graves' hyperthyroidism and ophthalmopathy. Overall study results and limits: Expanded thyroid clonotypes (above 0.001) were mostly also found in blood. Before onset, ophthalmopathy was predicted by the model a median roughly 6.8 months earlier.

Amplified TCR beta CDR3 regions came from RNA transcripts. The TCR CDR3 first-round RT-PCR relied on the HTBI primer set. MiXCR, applied by TCRdb to the multiplex PCR reads, yields one record per CDR3 protein. The data show about 660,000 distinct CDR3 sequences, just under 45% seen once. The table lists this clonotype with many counts. No antigen is known for it. Exclusion criteria comprised uncontrolled infection, other autoimmune disease, pregnancy or lactation. The ends were cut back, 7 bases at V and 4 bases at J, with 13 bases in the middle. Germline V lookup: CDR1 WSHSY, CDR2 SAAADI. The CDR3 length is 13 residues.

The chain carries TRBV10-2 and TRBJ1-1, with D possibly TRBD1 on 6 matching bases. Sequenced input: peripheral blood or thyroid tissue (not recorded which). The receptor's source is an adult man with Graves' disease, either hyperthyroidism or ophthalmopathy (not recorded which). The CDR3 region has the DNA TGCGCCAGCATCACAGGGAAAACCACTGAAGCTTTCTTT. Amino acid sequence: CASITGKTTEAFF.